The rows below give T cell receptor beta chains drawn from one sample of a study of Graves' ophthalmopathy and Graves' hyperthyroidism. TCRdb passed the multiplex PCR reads through MiXCR, listing each CDR3 protein once. Seen here are around 670,000 distinct CDR3 sequences, 40% observed once, and the top ten hold around 40%. Sequencing input: peripheral blood. The source is an adult man with Graves' ophthalmopathy. Each CDR3 is given with its conserved first and last residue. The D gene is left open where the match is weak. Expanded clones are given a class, and other clones once, few, many or no size at all.

. TRBJ2-2 TRBV19 . CASAVLGQRNTGELFF TGTGCCAGTGCTGTGTTGGGCCAGAGGAACACCGGGGAGCTGTTTTTT
. TRBJ2-5 TRBV5-1 . CASSLAVRVRQETQYF TGCGCCAGCAGCTTGGCCGTTAGGGTGAGACAAGAGACCCAGTACTTC
once TRBJ2-7 TRBV10-3 TRBD1 CASRGTGGAYEQYF TGTGCCAGCAGAGGGACAGGGGGTGCCTACGAGCAGTACTTC
few TRBJ2-7 TRBV2 TRBD1 CASSEGQSSYEQYF TGTGCCAGCAGTGAGGGACAGAGCTCCTACGAGCAGTACTTC
. TRBJ2-3 TRBV12-3/TRBV12-4 TRBD2 CASTHSTSGRDTQYF TGTGCCAGCACCCATTCGACTAGCGGGCGAGATACGCAGTATTTT
. TRBJ2-2 TRBV7-7 TRBD1 CASSLGWDRNTGELFF TGTGCCAGCAGCTTAGGCTGGGACAGGAACACCGGGGAGCTGTTTTTT
few TRBJ1-1 TRBV6-1 TRBD1 CASNRDRGTTEAFF TGTGCCAGCAACCGGGACAGGGGAACGACTGAAGCTTTCTTT
. TRBJ1-2 TRBV5-6 . CASSLSGRYGYTF TGTGCCAGCAGCTTGTCAGGGAGGTATGGCTACACCTTC
. TRBJ1-3 TRBV19 TRBD1 CASSAWTGSGNTIYF TGTGCCAGTAGTGCCTGGACAGGTTCTGGAAACACCATATATTTT
few TRBJ2-6 TRBV7-9 . CASSLQGSSGANVLTF TGTGCCAGCAGCTTGCAGGGAAGCTCTGGGGCCAACGTCCTGACTTTC
. TRBJ2-7 TRBV2 TRBD1 CASSEARMGQRYEQYF TGTGCCAGCAGTGAAGCGCGGATGGGACAGCGGTACGAGCAGTACTTC
few TRBJ1-2 TRBV19 . CASSIGGAGYGYTF TGTGCCAGTAGTATCGGGGGGGCCGGCTATGGCTACACCTTC
few TRBJ2-2 TRBV6-4 . CASSTQGGTGELFF TGTGCCAGCAGTACTCAGGGGGGCACCGGGGAGCTGTTTTTT
. TRBJ2-5 TRBV2 . CASSSLGVPETQYF TGTGCCAGCAGTTCCCTAGGGGTCCCGGAGACCCAGTACTTC
few TRBJ2-2 TRBV25-1 TRBD2 CASTGLASGTGELFF TGTGCCAGCACCGGACTAGCCTCTGGCACCGGGGAGCTGTTTTTT
many TRBJ2-7 TRBV9 . CASSEGGREYEQYF TGTGCCAGCAGCGAGGGGGGACGGGAATACGAGCAGTACTTC
. TRBJ1-3 TRBV10-1 . CASTGGGTGDTIYF TGCGCCAGCACGGGTGGAGGGACCGGGGACACCATATATTTT
. TRBJ2-5 TRBV20-1 TRBD2 CSATERTSGRAVETQYF TGCAGTGCAACGGAGCGGACTAGCGGGAGGGCCGTGGAGACCCAGTACTTC
. TRBJ1-1 TRBV7-9 . CASNRITGGAFF TGTGCCAGCAACCGTATCACAGGCGGAGCTTTCTTT
. TRBJ1-4 TRBV20-1 . CSANGGGLRVDEKLFF TGCAGTGCTAATGGCGGGGGGCTTAGAGTTGATGAAAAACTGTTTTTT
few TRBJ1-4 TRBV24-1 TRBD1 CATSDGGQLNEKLFF TGTGCCACCAGTGACGGGGGACAGTTAAATGAAAAACTGTTTTTT
. TRBJ2-2 TRBV9 TRBD1 CASSSTTGEWTGELFF TGTGCCAGCAGCTCAACGACAGGGGAATGGACCGGGGAGCTGTTTTTT
many TRBJ2-7 TRBV7-6 TRBD2 CASSSVAGGTQEQYF TGTGCCAGCAGCTCCGTGGCGGGAGGCACCCAGGAGCAGTACTTC
many TRBJ2-5 TRBV29-1 TRBD1 CSVTEGTGETQYF TGCAGCGTAACAGAAGGGACAGGGGAGACCCAGTACTTC
once TRBJ1-6 TRBV9 . CASSLRTSSHF TGTGCCAGCAGCCTCCGGACTAGCTCCCACTTT
. TRBJ2-7 TRBV10-3 TRBD2 CAISEFGTSGRGEQYF TGTGCCATCAGTGAGTTCGGGACTAGCGGGAGAGGTGAGCAGTACTTC
. TRBJ2-7 TRBV14 TRBD1 CASSTGQGAYREQYF TGTGCCAGCAGCACTGGACAGGGGGCGTATCGCGAGCAGTACTTC
. TRBJ2-5 TRBV20-1 . CSATRGLEWKETQYF TGCAGTGCAACCCGGGGCCTCGAGTGGAAAGAGACCCAGTACTTC
. TRBJ2-5 TRBV7-2 TRBD2 CASSPTHGLAGPVKETQYF TGTGCCAGCAGCCCAACCCACGGACTAGCGGGGCCAGTGAAAGAGACCCAGTACTTC